The source of this TCR beta chain is a study of Ad26.COV2.S vaccination and SARS-CoV-2 variants. The wider study: Participants got Ad26.COV2.S intramuscularly, once or twice 56 days apart. Study observations and caveats: Participants in the vaccine arm had higher spike-specific TCR breadth; placebo recipients had lower.

Assay used: immunoSEQ multiplex PCR; TCRdb lists only in-frame clones, some missing. The sample has approximately 340,000 clones; 70% to 90% are singletons. A remark on this clone: What it binds is unknown.

This sample's treatment: some 20 received Ad26.COV2.S at low or high dose, single or two shots; about 5 received placebo; per-sample allocation not given. Day 63 after the first injection of vaccine or placebo was the sampling time. The clonotype was recovered from a person aged 18-60 years who received the Ad26.COV2.S COVID-19 vaccine or a placebo. Here the sequenced sample was peripheral blood, taken in a trial of Ad26.COV2.S vaccine versus placebo.

This chain's CDR3 is CASSPATGELFF. The CDR3, as DNA: TGTGCCAGCTCACCAGCCACCGGGGAGCTGTTTTTT. V is TRBV18 and J is TRBJ2-2; D is ambiguous. Germline V lookup: CDR1 KGHSH, CDR2 LQKENI. V was shortened by 2 bases and J by 4 bases, with 2 bases between the two germline ends. This CDR3 has 12 amino acids.